This TCR beta chain derives from a study of PD-1 blockade in classical Hodgkin lymphoma. By proportion, this clone is medium-sized. Its antigen is unknown. Some clones are missing from TCRdb's copy, which holds only in-frame ones; the method was immunoSEQ multiplex PCR. The table shows 35,000 to 45,000 clones, with about 71% occurring only once. The germline gives CDR1 ENHRY, CDR2 SYGVKD. The CDR3 covers 12 residues. V lost 10 bases and J lost 6, with 15 bases in between. All the patients suffered relapse after autologous stem cell transplantation, and brentuximab vedotin exposure differed. Complete response, partial response or progressive disease was each patient's best response. Study-wide points: The origin of the repertoire differences remains undefined, with disease activity or prior therapy as possible causes. For complete responders, baseline diversity was comparable to that of newly diagnosed patients. Compared with baseline, CD4+ but not CD8+ TCR diversity had risen significantly by C4D1.

The clonotype originates from a human donor with classical Hodgkin lymphoma. The material was peripheral blood mononuclear cells (PBMCs), obtained at baseline. The chain joins TRBV10-3 to TRBJ1-1, with TRBD1 as a possible D gene (6 bases). DNA for the CDR3: TGTGCCAGCAACGGGGGGCTGGCTGAAGCTTTCTTT. It is translated as CASNGGLAEAFF.